This passage covers 7 T cell receptor beta chains from one sample sequenced in a study of T cells in Graves' hyperthyroidism and ophthalmopathy. Amplified TCR beta CDR3 regions derived from RNA transcripts. First-round RT-PCR targeting the TCR CDR3 was performed with the HTBI primer set. TCRdb independently ran MiXCR on the multiplex PCR reads; one entry per CDR3 protein. The repertoire includes about 720,000 distinct CDR3 sequences, roughly a sixth of them detected once, and over 15% sits in the top ten. Material for sequencing was blood. Receptors were obtained from a woman aged 45-65 years with Graves' hyperthyroidism that later progressed to Graves' ophthalmopathy.

This clonotype was recorded a few times. CDR3 sequence: CASSQPGTSGGTSTDTQYF. The DNA of the CDR3 is TGTGCCAGCAGCCAACCCGGGACTAGCGGGGGAACAAGCACAGATACGCAGTATTTT. The J gene is TRBJ2-3, the V gene TRBV3-1, with TRBD2 matching 14 bases. CDR3 length equals 19 residues. The ends lost 2 bases at V and 0 bases at J; junction bases unmatched: 7. Germline V gene data show CDR1 as LGHDT and CDR2 as YNNKEL (reference sequence).

The sample holds many counts of this clonotype. The J gene is TRBJ2-5, the V gene TRBV6-5, with TRBD2 matching over 10 bases. CDR1 and CDR2 (germline): MNHEY, SVGAGI. The CDR3 loop spans 16 amino acids. The junction had 2 bases not matched to a gene; V was cut back by 0 bases and J by 1 base. The CDR3 DNA reads TGTGCCAGCAGTTACTCAGCGGGGGGGTTCCAAGAGACCCAGTACTTC. Its translation is CASSYSAGGFQETQYF.

This clonotype occurred many times. The genes are TRBV5-1 and TRBJ1-1, with 7 bases aligning to TRBD1. Germline values: CDR1 SGHRS, CDR2 YFSETQ. The CDR3 runs to 14 residues. The J segment lost 4 bases and the V segment lost 2 bases, leaving 5 bases of the junction unmatched. CDR3: CASSLDRAGTEAFF. The CDR3, as DNA: TGCGCCAGCAGCTTAGACAGGGCCGGCACTGAAGCTTTCTTT.

Remarks on this clonotype: The limits of the CDR3 on the DNA are not certain, so only TCRdb's listed CDR3 is given. The CDR3 loop reads CASSFYICSARDRSTYEQYF. This chain connects TRBV7-9 to TRBJ2-7; the table's D gene call, TRBD1, was not cross checked with the DNA. The CDR3 totals 20 residues, both ends included. Per germline, CDR1 SEHNR and CDR2 FQNEAQ (reference sequence).

The gene calls are TRBV20-1 and TRBJ2-5; 9 bases match TRBD2. The CDR3 covers 19 residues. Germline loops: CDR1 DFQATT, CDR2 SNEGSKA (reference sequence). The J segment lost 1 base and the V segment lost 0 bases, leaving 15 bases of the junction unmatched. CDR3 nucleotides: TGCAGTGCTAGAGATTGGGGAGGTAGCGGGGGTCCCTCCCAAGAGACCCAGTACTTC. Translated, it gives CSARDWGGSGGPSQETQYF.

This CDR3 reads CASRQATGLHSGNTIYF. For the CDR3, the DNA is TGTGCCAGCAGGCAGGCGACAGGGCTCCACTCTGGAAACACCATATATTTT. The V gene is TRBV12-3 or TRBV12-4, the J gene TRBJ1-3, with TRBD1 matching 7 bases. Unmatched junction bases numbered 11, after V lost 6 bases and J lost 0 bases. The CDR3 is 17 amino acids.

This chain uses TRBV15 with TRBJ1-5; D might be TRBD1 (5 bases). The CDR3 spans 16 residues. CDR1 is LNHNV, CDR2 YYDKDF, per germline (reference sequence). Deletions cut 0 bases from V and 9 bases from J, with 18 bases between. Written as DNA, the CDR3 is TGTGCCACCAGCAGAGAAAGAAACCGCGCGGGGGGGCCCCAGCATTTT. This sequence encodes CATSRERNRAGGPQHF.